The 18 T cell receptor beta chains in this list originate from one sample, sequenced in a study of blood T cell repertoires in COVID-19. Using immunoSEQ multiplex PCR, the repertoire was profiled, and TCRdb retains in-frame clones only, with some absent. The sample consists of over 150,000 clones, around 85% of them appearing once. Material: peripheral blood. The source is a woman aged 45-60 years with acute or convalescent COVID-19.

This rearrangement joins TRBV7-2 to TRBJ2-1; the match to TRBD2 covers 7 bases. The CDR3 totals 13 residues. The V gene's germline CDR1 is SGHTA and CDR2 FQGNSA. The J segment lost 7 bases and the V segment lost 5 bases, leaving 5 bases of the junction unmatched. CDR3 DNA sequence: TGTGCCAGCAGCCTGACTAGCCTAAATGAGCAGTTCTTC. It translates to CASSLTSLNEQFF.

The CDR3 DNA is TGTGCCAGTAGCCGAGTTGGAGGGACTGGAGGTGGGTCGGCCAATGAGCAGTTCTTC. The encoded protein is CASSRVGGTGGGSANEQFF. The V and J genes are TRBV19 and TRBJ2-1, with a tentative D call TRBD2 (6 bases). Germline V lookup: CDR1 LNHDA, CDR2 SQIVND (reference sequence). V shed 6 bases and J shed 6 bases, with 30 bases lying between them. CDR3 length: 19 amino acids.

J is TRBJ2-1 and V is TRBV25-1; 11 nucleotides match TRBD2. The germline V gene encodes CDR1 MGHDK and CDR2 SYGVNS. This CDR3 comprises 15 residues. The junction had 9 bases not matched to a gene; V was cut back by 10 bases and J by 4 bases. The CDR3 DNA follows: TGTGCCATTTCGACTAGCGGGGTTGTGTACAATGAGCAGTTCTTC. Translated, it gives CAISTSGVVYNEQFF.

This chain connects TRBV7-2 to TRBJ2-5; TRBD2 agrees at 14 bases. The V gene's germline CDR1 is SGHTA and CDR2 FQGNSA. This CDR3 spans 16 amino acids. The junction had 7 bases not matched to a gene; V was cut back by 5 bases and J by 5 bases. The CDR3 here is CASSPKGLAGVETQYF. The DNA of the CDR3 is TGTGCCAGCAGCCCAAAGGGACTAGCGGGAGTTGAGACCCAGTACTTC.

This clone showed up just a few times. The V and J genes are TRBV9 and TRBJ2-1, with D tentatively TRBD1 (5 bases). Germline assignment: CDR1 SGDLS and CDR2 YYNGEE. This CDR3 comprises 13 residues. Trimming took off 4 bases at V and 8 bases at J, with 13 bases between the two ends. CDR3 in amino acids: CASSSAGWDEQFF. In nucleotides, the CDR3 is TGTGCCAGCAGCTCCGCAGGGTGGGATGAGCAGTTCTTC. Drawing the rest from reference TRBV9 and TRBJ2-1, the complete variable domain is DSGVTQTPKHLITATGQRVTLRCSPRSGDLSVYWYQQSLDQGLQFLIQYYNGEERAKGNILERFSAQQFPDLHSELNLSSLELGDSALYFCASSSAGWDEQFFGPGTRLTVL.

V gene TRBV7-2 combines with J gene TRBJ2-7; 7 bases match TRBD1. There are 15 residues in the CDR3. Germline V gene data show CDR1 as SGHTA and CDR2 as FQGNSA. The junction had 11 bases not matched to a gene; V was cut back by 4 bases and J by 5 bases. CDR3 bases: TGTGCCAGCAGCTCCTCTCGGGGACAGAAACACGAGCAGTACTTC. Translating it yields CASSSSRGQKHEQYF.

This rearrangement joins TRBV5-1 to TRBJ2-1; 9 nucleotides match TRBD1. The junction had 17 bases not matched to a gene; V was cut back by 4 bases and J by 0 bases. CDR1 is SGHRS, CDR2 YFSETQ, per germline. CDR3 length: 20 amino acids. CDR3 residues: CASSPRTTGGAYGSYNEQFF. As DNA, the CDR3 is TGCGCCAGCAGCCCACGGACCACAGGGGGCGCGTACGGCTCCTACAATGAGCAGTTCTTC.

The chain links TRBV28 to TRBJ2-7; 7 bases map to TRBD2. From germline, CDR1 is MDHEN and CDR2 SYDVKM. V trimming: 5 bases; J trimming: 1 base; junction bases outside the gene matches: 11. The CDR3 loop spans 16 amino acids. CDR3 amino acids: CASSPGDRDYSYEQYF. The CDR3 bases are TGTGCCAGCAGTCCAGGAGACCGGGACTATTCCTACGAGCAGTACTTC.

The V gene is TRBV24-1, the J gene TRBJ1-5; D is uncertain. This CDR3 comprises 14 residues. Trimming took off 5 bases at V and 3 bases at J, with 10 bases between the two ends. Germline CDR1 KGHDR, CDR2 SFDVKD. The CDR3 loop reads CATSVGGYNQPQHF. The CDR3 DNA follows: TGTGCCACCAGTGTCGGAGGGTACAATCAGCCCCAGCATTTT.

The chain recombines TRBV7-9 with TRBJ2-1, with 10 positions matching TRBD2. Germline CDR1 and CDR2: SEHNR and FQNEAQ (reference sequence). Unmatched junction bases numbered 5, after V lost 5 bases and J lost 4 bases. The CDR3 runs 15 residues. CDR3 nucleotides: TGTGCCAGCAGCCCTCAAGCGGGAGGGTACAATGAGCAGTTCTTC. It specifies CASSPQAGGYNEQFF.

V is TRBV6-6 and J is TRBJ2-6; 8 positions match TRBD1. The germline gives CDR1 MNHNY, CDR2 SVGAGI (reference sequence). The junction had 8 bases not matched to a gene; V was cut back by 7 bases and J by 0 bases. The CDR3 consists of 17 residues. The CDR3 DNA follows: TGTGCCAGCACTCGGAGACAGGGGTCCTCTGGGGCCAACGTCCTGACTTTC. Encoded protein: CASTRRQGSSGANVLTF.

The chain links TRBV27 to TRBJ2-2; 7 bases agree with TRBD1. Germline-derived CDR1 and CDR2 are MNHEY and SMNVEV (reference sequence). This CDR3 is 14 amino acids long. V was pared by 4 bases and J by 5 bases, with 4 bases of the junction left unmatched. CDR3 nucleotide sequence: TGTGCCAGCAGTTCGACAGGGTATACCGGGGAGCTGTTTTTT. Amino acid sequence: CASSSTGYTGELFF.

The rearrangement joins TRBV4-2 to TRBJ2-5; 9 bases are shared with TRBD2. The germline gives CDR1 LGHNA, CDR2 YNFKEQ. The CDR3 runs to 14 residues. The trim removed 6 bases at V and 5 bases at J, leaving 7 bases unmatched. The CDR3: CASRSLRGGETQYF. CDR3 DNA: TGTGCCAGCAGGTCGTTGCGGGGGGGCGAGACCCAGTACTTC.

This clone was detected once. The chain has TRBV6-1 and TRBJ2-7, with TRBD1 as a possible D gene (6 bases). From germline, CDR1 is MNHNS and CDR2 SASEGT. V lost 3 bases to trimming and J lost 0 bases, with 15 bases between them. The CDR3 runs 16 residues. The CDR3 protein is CASSDITGTHSYEQYF. CDR3 nucleotides: TGTGCCAGCAGTGACATTACCGGGACACACTCCTACGAGCAGTACTTC.

The chain combines TRBV6-5 with TRBJ2-1, with TRBD1 identical over 9 bases. The CDR3 spans 14 residues. Germline assignment: CDR1 MNHEY and CDR2 SVGAGI. V dropped 6 bases and J dropped 8; count of bases not matched to a gene: 8. The CDR3 coding sequence is TGTGCCAGCAGAGACAGGGGGGGAATAGATGAGCAGTTCTTC. Translation gives CASRDRGGIDEQFF.

In its sample, this clone was seen once. This chain links TRBV7-2 with TRBJ1-1; a possible D gene is TRBD1 (5 bases). The CDR3 runs to 12 residues. Germline V gene lookup returns CDR1 SGHTA and CDR2 FQGNSA. Deletions cut 6 bases from V and 4 bases from J, with 9 bases between. CDR3 sequence: CASRTGVTEAFF. The CDR3 DNA reads as TGTGCCAGCAGGACGGGGGTCACTGAAGCTTTCTTT.

V gene TRBV19 combines with J gene TRBJ2-4; D possibly corresponds to TRBD2 (5 bases). Trimming removed 10 bases from V and 6 bases from J, with 10 bases in between. There are 11 residues in the CDR3. Germline-derived CDR1 and CDR2 are LNHDA and SQIVND (reference sequence). The DNA for the CDR3 is TGTGCCACCTTCGGGGTAAACATTCAGTACTTC. Translation gives CATFGVNIQYF.

CDR3 sequence (DNA): TGTGCCACGAAAAGGACAGCGAACACCGGGGAGCTGTTTTTT. This translates into CATKRTANTGELFF. The chain carries TRBV2 and TRBJ2-2; tentative D call: TRBD1 (6 bases). This CDR3 spans 14 amino acids. V lost 10 bases and J lost 0, with 12 bases in between. CDR1 and CDR2 from the germline V gene are SNHLY and FYNNEI.